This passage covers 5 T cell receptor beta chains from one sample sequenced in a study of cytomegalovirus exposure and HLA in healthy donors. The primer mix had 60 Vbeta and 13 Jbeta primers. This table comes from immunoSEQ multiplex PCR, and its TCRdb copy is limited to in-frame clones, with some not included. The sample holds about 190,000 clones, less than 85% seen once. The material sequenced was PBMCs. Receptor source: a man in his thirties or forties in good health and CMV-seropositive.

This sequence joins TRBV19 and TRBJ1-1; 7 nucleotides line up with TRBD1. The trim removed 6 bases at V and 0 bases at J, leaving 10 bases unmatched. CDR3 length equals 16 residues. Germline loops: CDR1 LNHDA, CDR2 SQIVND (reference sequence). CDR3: CASRLTLRGVNTEAFF. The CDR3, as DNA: TGTGCCAGTAGGCTCACCCTCAGGGGGGTGAACACTGAAGCTTTCTTT.

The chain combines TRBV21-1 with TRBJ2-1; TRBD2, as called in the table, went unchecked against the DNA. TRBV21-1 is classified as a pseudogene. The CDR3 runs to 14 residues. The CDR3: CASRAGGAGNEQFF. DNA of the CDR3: TGTGCCAGCAGGGCCGGAGGGGCTGGCAATGAGCAGTTCTTC.

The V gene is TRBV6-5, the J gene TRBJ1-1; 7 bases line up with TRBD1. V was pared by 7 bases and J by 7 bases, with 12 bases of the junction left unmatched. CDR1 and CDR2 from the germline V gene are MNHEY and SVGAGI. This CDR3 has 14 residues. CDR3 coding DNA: TGTGCCAGCACTCGAGCAGGGGGTCTGTTTGAAGCTTTCTTT. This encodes CASTRAGGLFEAFF.

In DNA, the CDR3 is TGTGCCACCAGCATAGCCACAGGGAACGAGCAGTACTTC. Protein: CATSIATGNEQYF. This chain links TRBV15 with TRBJ2-7; a possible D gene is TRBD1 (6 bases). Per germline, CDR1 LNHNV and CDR2 YYDKDF (reference sequence). This CDR3 is built from 13 residues. Trimming took off 4 bases at V and 5 bases at J, with 12 bases between the two ends.

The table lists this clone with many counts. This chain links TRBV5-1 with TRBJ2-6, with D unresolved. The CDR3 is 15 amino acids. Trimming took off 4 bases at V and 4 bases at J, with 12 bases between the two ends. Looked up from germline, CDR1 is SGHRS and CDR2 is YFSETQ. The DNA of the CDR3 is TGCGCCAGCAGCCAGTCCTTATCGGGGGCCAACGTCCTGACTTTC. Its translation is CASSQSLSGANVLTF.